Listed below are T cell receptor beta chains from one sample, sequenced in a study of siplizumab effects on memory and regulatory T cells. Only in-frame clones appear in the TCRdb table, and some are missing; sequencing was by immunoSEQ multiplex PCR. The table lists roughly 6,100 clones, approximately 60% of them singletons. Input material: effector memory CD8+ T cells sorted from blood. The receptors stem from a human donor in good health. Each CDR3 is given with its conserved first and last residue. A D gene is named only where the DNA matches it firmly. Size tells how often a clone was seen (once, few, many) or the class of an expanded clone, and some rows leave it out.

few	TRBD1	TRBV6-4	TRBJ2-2	TGTGCCAGCAGTCAGACAGGGTCGGACACCGGGGAGCTGTTTTTT	CASSQTGSDTGELFF
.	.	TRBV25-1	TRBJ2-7	TGTGCCAGCAGTGAATATTCCCTGGCGGCCGAGCAGTACTTC	CASSEYSLAAEQYF
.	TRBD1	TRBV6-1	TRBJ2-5	TGTGCCAGCAGTGAGTTGGCAGGGGGCCCACAAGAGACCCAGTACTTC	CASSELAGGPQETQYF
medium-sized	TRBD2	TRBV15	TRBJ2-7	TGTGCCACCAGCAGTGGACTAGCGGGGTCCCACGAGCAGTACTTC	CATSSGLAGSHEQYF
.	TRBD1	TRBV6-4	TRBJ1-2	TGTGCCAGCAGTGACGCCGCAGGGGGGGAAGGCTACACCTTC	CASSDAAGGEGYTF
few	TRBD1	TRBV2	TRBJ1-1	TGTGCCAGCAGTCCCCAGGGGGGGTACACTGAAGCTTTCTTT	CASSPQGGYTEAFF
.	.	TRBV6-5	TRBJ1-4	TGTGCCAGCAGCCCTGGCGGGGGGAGACTGTTTTTT	CASSPGGGRLFF
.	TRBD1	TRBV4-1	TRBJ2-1	TGCGCCAGCAGCCAAGAGAGGGGGCCGTACAATGAGCAGTTCTTC	CASSQERGPYNEQFF
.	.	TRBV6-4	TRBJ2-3	TGTGCCAGCAGCACGGGGGGCGGAACAGATACGCAGTATTTT	CASSTGGGTDTQYF
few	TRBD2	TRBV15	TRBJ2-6	TGTGCCACCAGCAGAGTTTTCGAGGGGACTAGTGGGGCCAACGTCCTGACTTTC	CATSRVFEGTSGANVLTF
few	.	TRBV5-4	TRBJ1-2	TGTGCCAGCAGCTTGTCGACGGACTATGGCTACACCTTC	CASSLSTDYGYTF
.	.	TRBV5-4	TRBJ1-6	TGTGCTTCCAACCTAAAGAGGCTGGTTACCTATAATTCACCCCTCCACTTT	CASNLKRLVTYNSPLHF
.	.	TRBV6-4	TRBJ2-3	TGTGCCAGCAGTGTCGACGGCTCCACAGATACGCAGTATTTT	CASSVDGSTDTQYF
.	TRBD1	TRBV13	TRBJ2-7	TGTGCCAGCAGCACAGGGGTAACCTACGAGCAGTACTTC	CASSTGVTYEQYF
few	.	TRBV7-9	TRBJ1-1	TGTGCCAGCACCCAAGTCATGAACACTGAAGCTTTCTTT	CASTQVMNTEAFF
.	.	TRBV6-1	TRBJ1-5	TGTGCCAGCAGTGGTTACCTTGATCAGCCCCAGCATTTT	CASSGYLDQPQHF
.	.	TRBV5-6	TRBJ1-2	TGTGCCAGCAGCCTCACAGGCTCCGGCTACACCTTC	CASSLTGSGYTF
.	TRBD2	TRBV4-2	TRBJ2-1	TGTGCCAGCAGCCAAGACCCAGCGGGGGGTTACAATGAGCAGTTCTTC	CASSQDPAGGYNEQFF
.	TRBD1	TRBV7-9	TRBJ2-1	TGTGCCAGCAGAGCCGACAGGGTTTGGGCTGAGCAGTTCTTC	CASRADRVWAEQFF
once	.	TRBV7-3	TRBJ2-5	TGTGCCAGCATCAAAACTCCTGGCAAAGGGTCGGTAGGGGAGACCCAGTACTTC	CASIKTPGKGSVGETQYF
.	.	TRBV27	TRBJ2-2	TGTGCCAGCAGTGACGCCGGGGACCATAACACCGGGGAGCTGTTTTTT	CASSDAGDHNTGELFF
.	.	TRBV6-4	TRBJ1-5	TGTGCCAGCAGTGACTCGATCGGGGGTCAGCCCCAGCATTTT	CASSDSIGGQPQHF
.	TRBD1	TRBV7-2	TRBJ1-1	TGTGCCAGCAGGGACAGGGGGGATGGCACTGAAGCTTTCTTT	CASRDRGDGTEAFF
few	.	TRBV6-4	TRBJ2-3	TGTGCCAGCAGTGACGAGAGCACAGATACGCAGTATTTT	CASSDESTDTQYF
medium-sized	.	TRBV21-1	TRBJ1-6	.	CASSKVGSGNSPLHF
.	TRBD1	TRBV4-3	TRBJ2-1	TGCGCCAGCAGCCCTATGGTAGGGGACAGTACCTACAATGAGCAGTTCTTC	CASSPMVGDSTYNEQFF
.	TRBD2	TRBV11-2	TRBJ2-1	TGTGCCAGCAGCGGACTAGAAAATGAGCAGTTCTTC	CASSGLENEQFF
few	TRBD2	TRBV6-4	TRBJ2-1	TGTGCCAGCAGTGACTTGGCGGGGGAGAATGAGCAGTTCTTC	CASSDLAGENEQFF
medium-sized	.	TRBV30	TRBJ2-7	TGTGCCTGGAGTGCGGGCCACTCCTACGAGCAGTACTTC	CAWSAGHSYEQYF
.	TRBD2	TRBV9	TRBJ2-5	TGTGCCAGCAGCTCTAGCGGGGGGGCCGGAGAGACCCAGTACTTC	CASSSSGGAGETQYF
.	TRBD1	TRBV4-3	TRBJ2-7	TGCGCCAGCAGCCAAGGGACAGGGACCTACGAGCAGTACTTC	CASSQGTGTYEQYF
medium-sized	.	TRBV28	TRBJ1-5	TGTGCCAGCAGTTTACCCCGCGGGCCCCAGCATTTT	CASSLPRGPQHF
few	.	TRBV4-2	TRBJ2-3	TGTGCCAGCAGCCAAGGAATTGAGGGGGATACGCAGTATTTT	CASSQGIEGDTQYF
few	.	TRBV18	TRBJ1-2	TGTGCCAGCTCACCATCGGCTAACTATGGCTACACCTTC	CASSPSANYGYTF
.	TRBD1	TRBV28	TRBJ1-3	TGTGCCAGCAGTCCCCTCCCTGGGGGCGCAGGGGGATCTGGAAACACCATATATTTT	CASSPLPGGAGGSGNTIYF
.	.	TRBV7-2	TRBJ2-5	TGTGCCAGCAGCTTAGTGTCGGGGTCACAAGAGACCCAGTACTTC	CASSLVSGSQETQYF
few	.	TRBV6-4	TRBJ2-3	TGTGCCAGCAGTGATGAATCGGAAGATAGGGATACGCAGTATTTT	CASSDESEDRDTQYF
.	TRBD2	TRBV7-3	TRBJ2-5	TGTGCCAGCAGCCTAAAGCGTGGCGGACTAGCGGGCAATTCCTACCAAGAGACCCAGTACTTC	CASSLKRGGLAGNSYQETQYF
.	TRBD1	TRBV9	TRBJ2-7	TGTGCCAGCAGCGTAGCACAGGGGGCAGGACTCTACGAGCAGTACTTC	CASSVAQGAGLYEQYF
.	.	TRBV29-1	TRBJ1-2	TGCAGCGTAGATGGCTACACCTTC	CSVDGYTF
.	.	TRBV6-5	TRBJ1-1	TGTGCCAGCAGTTACTCGATTACAGGAGAAGCTTTCTTT	CASSYSITGEAFF
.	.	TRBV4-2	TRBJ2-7	TGTGCCAGCATGGAGGGCAACGAGCAGTACTTC	CASMEGNEQYF
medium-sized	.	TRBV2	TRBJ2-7	TGTGCCAGCAGTCAGACTAACTCCTACGAGCAGTACTTC	CASSQTNSYEQYF
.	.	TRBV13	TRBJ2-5	TGTGCCAGCAGCTTACGACGGATTCAAGAGACCCAGTACTTC	CASSLRRIQETQYF
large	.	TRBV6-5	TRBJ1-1	TGTGCCAGCAGTTACTCGATCCTTGAGCGGACTGAAGCTTTCTTT	CASSYSILERTEAFF
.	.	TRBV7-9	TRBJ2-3	TGTGCCAGCAGCTTAGCACAAGGGATACAGGGTCGGGGAGAGGATACGCAGTATTTT	CASSLAQGIQGRGEDTQYF
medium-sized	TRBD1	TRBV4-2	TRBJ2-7	TGTGCCAGCAGCCCTAGGACAGGGGAATCCTACGAGCAGTACTTC	CASSPRTGESYEQYF
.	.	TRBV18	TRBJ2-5	TGTGCCAGCTCACCCTCAGCCACAGGGGCGGGGGAGACCCAGTACTTC	CASSPSATGAGETQYF
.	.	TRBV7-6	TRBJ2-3	TGTGCCAGCAGCTACCAGGCGCTTTTCACAGATACGCAGTATTTT	CASSYQALFTDTQYF
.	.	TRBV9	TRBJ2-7	TGTGCCAGCAGCGCCACCCCATTGGGTCGGATCGATTCCTACGAGCAGTACTTC	CASSATPLGRIDSYEQYF
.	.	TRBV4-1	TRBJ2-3	TGCGCCAGCAGCCAATCTAATACGCAGTATTTT	CASSQSNTQYF
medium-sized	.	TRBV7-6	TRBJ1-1	TGTGCCAGCAGCAATGGGCTAACTGAAGCTTTCTTT	CASSNGLTEAFF
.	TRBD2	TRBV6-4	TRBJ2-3	TGTGCCAGCAGTGAAGTGTCTGCGGGGGGAAGCACAGATACGCAGTATTTT	CASSEVSAGGSTDTQYF